This T cell receptor (beta chain) is from a study of graft-versus-host responses after intestinal transplantation. Sequencing was performed with immunoSEQ multiplex PCR; in TCRdb, only in-frame clones are kept and a portion is missing. The sample consists of just under 55,000 clones, about 90% of them appearing once. Material: PBMCs, obtained 650 to 670 days after intestinal transplant. This sequence was found in a human patient who received an intestinal transplant, so some T cells may come from the graft donor.

The CDR3 region is CASSLNPAGVSGNTIYF. The CDR3 nucleotides are TGTGCCAGCAGCCTGAACCCGGCAGGGGTCTCTGGAAACACCATATATTTT. The J gene is TRBJ1-3, the V gene TRBV11-2, with a possible D match to TRBD1 (6 bases). Per germline, CDR1 SGHAT and CDR2 FQNNGV. Trimming took 5 bases from V and 0 from J, leaving 17 bases between them. The CDR3 runs 17 residues.